The source of this T cell receptor beta chain is a study of blood T cell repertoires in COVID-19. TCRdb's copy holds only in-frame clones and misses some; the assay was immunoSEQ multiplex PCR. The sample has 150,000 to 200,000 clones, approximately 87% seen once. V gave up 1 base and J gave up 4 bases; unmatched junction bases: 4. This CDR3 has 15 amino acids. Germline lookup yields CDR1 SGHVS and CDR2 FQNEAQ. The chain links TRBV7-8 to TRBJ2-1; TRBD1 aligns across 7 bases. The sequenced sample was peripheral blood. The receptor comes from a woman aged 60-75 years with COVID-19, enrolled during active disease. CDR3 sequence reads: CASSLEGAVYNEQFF. The CDR3 DNA follows: TGTGCCAGCAGCTTAGAGGGGGCAGTTTACAATGAGCAGTTCTTC. The full variable domain, rest sourced from reference TRBV7-8 and TRBJ2-1, is GAGVSQSPRYKVAKRGQDVALRCDPISGHVSLFWYQQALGQGPEFLTYFQNEAQLDKSGLPSDRFFAERPEGSVSTLKIQRTQQEDSAVYLCASSLEGAVYNEQFFGPGTRLTVL.